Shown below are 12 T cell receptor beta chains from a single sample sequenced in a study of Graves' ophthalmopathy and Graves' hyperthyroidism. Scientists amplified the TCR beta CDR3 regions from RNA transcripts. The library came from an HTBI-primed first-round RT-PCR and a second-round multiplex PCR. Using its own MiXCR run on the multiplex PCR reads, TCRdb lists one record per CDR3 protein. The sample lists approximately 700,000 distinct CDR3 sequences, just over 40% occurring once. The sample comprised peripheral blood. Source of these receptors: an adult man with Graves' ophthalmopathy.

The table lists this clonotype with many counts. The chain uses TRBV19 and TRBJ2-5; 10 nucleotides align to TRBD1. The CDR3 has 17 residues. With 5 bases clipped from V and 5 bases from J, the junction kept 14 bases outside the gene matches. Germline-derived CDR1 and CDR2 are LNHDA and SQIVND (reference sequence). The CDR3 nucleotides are TGTGCCAGTAGTCCACATACCGGAGACAGGGGGCCCGAGACCCAGTACTTC. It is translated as CASSPHTGDRGPETQYF. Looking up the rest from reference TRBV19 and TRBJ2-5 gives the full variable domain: DGGITQSPKYLFRKEGQNVTLSCEQNLNHDAMYWYRQDPGQGLRLIYYSQIVNDFQKGDIAEGYSVSREKKESFPLTVTSAQKNPTAFYLCASSPHTGDRGPETQYFGPGTRLLVL.

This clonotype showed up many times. The CDR3 nucleotides read TGTGCCGGGGCTCTCCCTTCGGTTGGAACTGGAAACACCATATATTTT. It encodes CAGALPSVGTGNTIYF. J is TRBJ1-3 and V is TRBV7-9, with a weak D call TRBD1 (5 bases). CDR1 and CDR2 (germline): SEHNR, FQNEAQ (reference sequence). The CDR3 is made up of 16 amino acids. Trimming left V 11 bases short and J 2 bases short, with 22 bases between.

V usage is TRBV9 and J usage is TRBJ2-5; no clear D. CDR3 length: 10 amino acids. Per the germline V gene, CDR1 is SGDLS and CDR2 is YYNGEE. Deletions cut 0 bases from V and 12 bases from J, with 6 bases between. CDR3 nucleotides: TGTGCCAGCAGCGTAGAGCCCGAGTACTTC. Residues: CASSVEPEYF.

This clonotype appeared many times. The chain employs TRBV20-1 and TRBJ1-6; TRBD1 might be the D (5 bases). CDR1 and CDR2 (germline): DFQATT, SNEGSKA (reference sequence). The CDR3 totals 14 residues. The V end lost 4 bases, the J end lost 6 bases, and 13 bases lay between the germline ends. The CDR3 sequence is CSAKRQLTNSPLHF. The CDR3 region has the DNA TGCAGTGCTAAAAGACAGCTTACTAATTCACCCCTCCACTTT.

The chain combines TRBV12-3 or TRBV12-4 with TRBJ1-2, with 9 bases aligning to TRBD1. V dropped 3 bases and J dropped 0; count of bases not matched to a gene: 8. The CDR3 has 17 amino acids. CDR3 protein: CASSLDRGGSANYGYTF. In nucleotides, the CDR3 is TGTGCCAGCAGTTTGGACAGGGGCGGCTCGGCTAACTATGGCTACACCTTC.

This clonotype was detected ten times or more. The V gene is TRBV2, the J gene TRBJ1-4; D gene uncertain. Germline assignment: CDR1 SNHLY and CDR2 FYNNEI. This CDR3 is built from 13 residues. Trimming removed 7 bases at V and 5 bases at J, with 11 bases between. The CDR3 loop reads CASMTRENEKLFF. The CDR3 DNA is TGTGCCAGCATGACTCGTGAGAATGAAAAACTGTTTTTT.

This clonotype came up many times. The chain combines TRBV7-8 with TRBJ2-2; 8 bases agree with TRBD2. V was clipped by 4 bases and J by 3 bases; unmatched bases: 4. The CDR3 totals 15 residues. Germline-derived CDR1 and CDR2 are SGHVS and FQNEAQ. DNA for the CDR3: TGTGCCAGCAGCTCCCCCGGGAGGGACACCGGGGAGCTGTTTTTT. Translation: CASSSPGRDTGELFF. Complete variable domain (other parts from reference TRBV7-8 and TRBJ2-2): GAGVSQSPRYKVAKRGQDVALRCDPISGHVSLFWYQQALGQGPEFLTYFQNEAQLDKSGLPSDRFFAERPEGSVSTLKIQRTQQEDSAVYLCASSSPGRDTGELFFGEGSRLTVL.

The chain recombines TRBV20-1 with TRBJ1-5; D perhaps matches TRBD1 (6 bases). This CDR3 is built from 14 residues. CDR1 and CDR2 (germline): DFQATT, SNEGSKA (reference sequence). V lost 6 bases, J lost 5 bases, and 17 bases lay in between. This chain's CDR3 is CSAPPGARDQPQHF. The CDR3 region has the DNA TGCAGTGCGCCGCCAGGGGCGAGGGATCAGCCCCAGCATTTT.

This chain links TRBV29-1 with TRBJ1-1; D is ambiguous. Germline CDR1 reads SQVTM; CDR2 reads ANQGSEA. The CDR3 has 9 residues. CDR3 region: CSRATEAFF. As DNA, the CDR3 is TGCAGTCGGGCCACTGAAGCTTTCTTT. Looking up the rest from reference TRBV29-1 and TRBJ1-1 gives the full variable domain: SAVISQKPSRDICQRGTSLTIQCQVDSQVTMMFWYRQQPGQSLTLIATANQGSEATYESGFVIDKFPISRPNLTFSTLTVSNMSPEDSSIYLCSRATEAFFGQGTRLTVV.

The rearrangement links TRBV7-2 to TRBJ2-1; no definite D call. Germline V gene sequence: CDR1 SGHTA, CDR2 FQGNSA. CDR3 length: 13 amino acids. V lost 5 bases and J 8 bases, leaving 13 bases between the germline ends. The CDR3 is CASSAQEVHEQFF. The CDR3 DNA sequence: TGTGCCAGCAGCGCGCAGGAAGTCCATGAGCAGTTCTTC.

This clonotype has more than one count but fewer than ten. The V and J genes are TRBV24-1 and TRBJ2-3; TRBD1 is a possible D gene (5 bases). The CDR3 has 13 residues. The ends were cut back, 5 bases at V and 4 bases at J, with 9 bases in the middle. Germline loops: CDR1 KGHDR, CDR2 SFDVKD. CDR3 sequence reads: CATSAGYADTQYF. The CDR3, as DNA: TGTGCCACCAGTGCAGGGTACGCAGATACGCAGTATTTT.

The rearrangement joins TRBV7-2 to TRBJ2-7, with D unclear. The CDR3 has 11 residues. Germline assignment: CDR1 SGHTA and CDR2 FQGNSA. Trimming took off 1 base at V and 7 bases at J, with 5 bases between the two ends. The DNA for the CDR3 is TGTGCCAGCAGCTTAGGCTTAGAGCAGTACTTC. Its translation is CASSLGLEQYF.